This T cell receptor (beta chain) was found in a study of neurological immune-mediated disorders. Points from the study as a whole: HTLV-1-associated myelopathy had the most TCR clonal expansion, while multiple sclerosis had the least, a level that fell below healthy controls.

This clonotype was seen repeatedly, ten times or more. Its specificity is unknown. It was by 5'RACE with 10-nucleotide random UMIs that the cDNA was made. A single run covered 15-18 subjects with over 180 million TCR-beta sequences. Each CDR3 protein gets one entry after TCRdb re-called the 5' RACE reads with MiXCR. This table holds some 30,000 distinct CDR3 sequences, under 6% found once. PBMCs stored at -80 C, 2 million in total, were the source of the unsorted libraries. Germline lookup yields CDR1 SEHNR and CDR2 FQNEAQ (reference sequence). The CDR3 totals 14 residues. V lost 3 bases, J lost 0 bases, and 3 bases lay in between.

The TCR sequence derives from a man in his late teens or twenties in good health. Sequenced material: PBMCs. The chain joins TRBV7-9 to TRBJ2-6; D is ambiguous. CDR3 in amino acids: CASSFLSGANVLTF. The CDR3 nucleotides are TGTGCCAGCAGCTTCCTCTCTGGGGCCAACGTCCTGACTTTC.